A single sample is the source of the 29 T cell receptor beta chains below, sequenced in a study of technical replicates of blood from several donors. Only in-frame clones appear in the TCRdb table, and some are missing; sequencing was by immunoSEQ multiplex PCR. The sample comprises under 85,000 clones, 90% to 95% of which are singletons, and less than 0.3% rests with the top ten. Sequenced material: T cells isolated from PBMCs. Receptors were obtained from a human donor in good health.

The chain recombines TRBV27 with TRBJ2-7; the D gene is possibly TRBD1 (7 bases). There are 13 residues in the CDR3. Germline V gene sequence: CDR1 MNHEY, CDR2 SMNVEV (reference sequence). V shed 8 bases and J shed 6 bases, with 17 bases lying between them. CDR3 region: CASRPAGGSEQYF. DNA of the CDR3: TGTGCCAGCCGACCCGCAGGGGGGAGCGAGCAGTACTTC.

The J gene is TRBJ2-7, the V gene TRBV28; D is perhaps TRBD1 (6 bases). Trimming cost V 4 bases and J 0 bases, with 13 bases left between them. The germline gives CDR1 MDHEN, CDR2 SYDVKM. This CDR3 region has 15 residues. This CDR3 reads CASSSPRDNSYEQYF. For the CDR3, the DNA is TGTGCCAGCAGTTCTCCCCGGGACAACTCCTACGAGCAGTACTTC.

The chain couples TRBV29-1 to TRBJ2-3; 10 positions agree with TRBD2. This CDR3 spans 16 amino acids. V trimming: 2 bases; J trimming: 0 bases; junction bases outside the gene matches: 5. Per germline, CDR1 SQVTM and CDR2 ANQGSEA. CDR3 coding DNA: TGCAGCGTTGAATGGGGACTAGCGCCCAGCACAGATACGCAGTATTTT. This translates into CSVEWGLAPSTDTQYF.

The genes are TRBV4-2 and TRBJ2-1, with 9 bases aligning to TRBD2. The CDR3 spans 14 residues. Per the germline V gene, CDR1 is LGHNA and CDR2 is YNFKEQ. The ends lost 0 bases at V and 11 bases at J; junction bases unmatched: 5. The CDR3 DNA reads TGTGCCAGCAGCCAAGAAAGTCTAGCGGGGAAGCAGTTCTTC. Translated, it gives CASSQESLAGKQFF.

J is TRBJ2-3 and V is TRBV4-1, with D perhaps TRBD2 (7 bases). Germline V lookup: CDR1 MGHRA, CDR2 YSYEKL. Trimming took 1 base from V and 0 from J, leaving 11 bases between them. The CDR3 extends over 16 amino acids. CDR3 nucleotides: TGCGCCAGCAGCCAAGCGCGGGGGCCGAGCACAGATACGCAGTATTTT. It is translated as CASSQARGPSTDTQYF.

The CDR3: CAWSVRGRGEQYF. CDR3 bases: TGTGCCTGGAGTGTAAGGGGGCGCGGCGAGCAGTACTTC. The chain links TRBV30 to TRBJ2-7; 7 nucleotides agree with TRBD1. Germline V gene sequence: CDR1 GTSNPN, CDR2 SVGIG (reference sequence). The CDR3 is 13 amino acids. The J segment lost 6 bases and the V segment lost 0 bases, leaving 5 bases of the junction unmatched.

This sequence joins TRBV7-9 and TRBJ1-6, with 7 positions matching TRBD1. The trim removed 5 bases at V and 7 bases at J, leaving 8 bases unmatched. In germline, CDR1 is SEHNR, CDR2 FQNEAQ (reference sequence). The CDR3 is made up of 15 amino acids. The CDR3 sequence is CASSPRDSGNSPLHF. CDR3 in DNA: TGTGCCAGCAGCCCCCGGGACAGCGGGAATTCACCCCTCCACTTT.

With regard to this clone: One end of the junction does not line up with germline, which may come from a read error. The chain employs TRBV5-1 and TRBJ2-7; 10 nucleotides agree with TRBD2. The CDR3 is made up of 16 amino acids. CDR1 is SGHRS and CDR2 is YFSETQ in the germline V gene. CDR3 nucleotides: TGCGCCAGCAGCTTCGGAGCGGGAGGGCCATCCTACGAGCAATACTTC. Translation: CASSFGAGGPSYEQYF.

The chain combines TRBV5-4 with TRBJ2-5, with 9 nucleotides matching TRBD1. Trimming took 4 bases from V and 2 from J; bases not matched to a gene: 9. Germline values: CDR1 SGHNT, CDR2 YYREEE (reference sequence). The CDR3 totals 16 residues. CDR3: CASSPTGQGIQETQYF. CDR3 DNA sequence: TGTGCCAGCAGCCCTACTGGACAGGGGATACAAGAGACCCAGTACTTC.

The rearrangement uses TRBV9 and TRBJ1-2; D possibly corresponds to TRBD1 (6 bases). Germline V gives CDR1 SGDLS, CDR2 YYNGEE. The CDR3 runs 13 residues. Trimming took 7 bases from V and 4 from J, leaving 14 bases between them. The CDR3 nucleotides read TGTGCCAGCCATGACCAGGGGCCCTATGGCTACACCTTC. Its protein is CASHDQGPYGYTF.

The CDR3 loop reads CASSWGPSEKLFF. CDR3 in DNA: TGTGCCAGCAGCTGGGGCCCAAGCGAAAAACTGTTTTTT. The chain recombines TRBV9 with TRBJ1-4; D possibly corresponds to TRBD1 (5 bases). Per germline, CDR1 SGDLS and CDR2 YYNGEE. There are 13 residues in the CDR3. V was cut by 4 bases and J by 8 bases, with 12 bases left in between.

The chain is built from TRBV7-8 and TRBJ1-2, with unresolved D. Germline V gene lookup returns CDR1 SGHVS and CDR2 FQNEAQ. V gave up 1 base and J gave up 4 bases, with 16 bases separating them. This CDR3 has 16 amino acids. Here the CDR3 reads CASSLGLLRSSYGYTF. In nucleotides, the CDR3 is TGTGCCAGCAGCTTAGGCCTTCTCCGGAGCTCCTATGGCTACACCTTC.

The chain has TRBV5-4 and TRBJ1-3; a possible D gene is TRBD1 (5 bases). Trimming removed 3 bases at V and 4 bases at J, with 17 bases between. Germline CDR1 and CDR2: SGHNT and YYREEE (reference sequence). This CDR3 has 16 amino acids. The CDR3 DNA reads as TGTGCCAGCAGCTCGGGGGGGGATTTGGCAGGAAACACCATATATTTT. Translating it yields CASSSGGDLAGNTIYF.

The chain uses TRBV25-1 and TRBJ2-2; 9 bases are a match to TRBD1. The ends lost 5 bases at V and 4 bases at J; junction bases unmatched: 5. CDR1 is MGHDK and CDR2 is SYGVNS in the germline V gene. This CDR3 comprises 15 residues. As DNA, the CDR3 is TGTGCCAGCAGTAACTACAGGGGGCGCACCGGGGAGCTGTTTTTT. Encoded protein: CASSNYRGRTGELFF.

This chain connects TRBV28 to TRBJ1-4; TRBD1 matches at 9 bases. Germline V CDR1 and CDR2: MDHEN, SYDVKM. The CDR3 runs 19 residues. The ends lost 2 bases at V and 1 base at J; junction bases unmatched: 11. CDR3 loop: CASSLDRDRADVTNEKLFF. CDR3 in DNA: TGTGCCAGCAGTTTAGACCGGGACAGGGCTGATGTAACTAATGAAAAACTGTTTTTT.

This clone occurred once. The chain couples TRBV5-1 to TRBJ2-1; 11 nucleotides line up with TRBD2. This CDR3 has 15 residues. The V segment lost 6 bases and the J segment 7 bases; nucleotides outside the gene matches: 9. Germline CDR1 is SGHRS and CDR2 is YFSETQ. The chain's CDR3 is CASNSGLAGVNEQFF. CDR3 nucleotides: TGCGCCAGCAACTCCGGACTAGCGGGTGTAAATGAGCAGTTCTTC.

The chain is built from TRBV6-5 and TRBJ2-7; TRBD1 matches 10 bases. Germline V gene sequence: CDR1 MNHEY, CDR2 SVGAGI. This CDR3 is built from 14 residues. With 5 bases clipped from V and 5 bases from J, the junction kept 6 bases outside the gene matches. The CDR3 DNA sequence: TGTGCCAGCAGTCCCGGGACAGGGGTCCACGAGCAGTACTTC. Amino acid sequence: CASSPGTGVHEQYF.

The rearrangement joins TRBV28 to TRBJ2-7, with a possible D match to TRBD1 (6 bases). Germline V lookup: CDR1 MDHEN, CDR2 SYDVKM. The CDR3 has 13 amino acids. V was shortened by 11 bases and J by 7 bases, with 21 bases between the two germline ends. The CDR3 loop reads CAPVEGHSLEQYF. The CDR3 region has the DNA TGTGCCCCCGTAGAGGGACATTCCCTTGAGCAGTACTTC.

This clone was picked up one time. The chain employs TRBV5-1 and TRBJ1-1; TRBD1 is a possible D gene (5 bases). Trimming stripped 0 bases from V and 2 bases from J, with 11 bases between. Germline values: CDR1 SGHRS, CDR2 YFSETQ. The CDR3 has 15 residues. The CDR3, as DNA: TGCGCCAGCAGCTTGGAGCAGGGAGGAAACACTGAAGCTTTCTTT. Translating gives CASSLEQGGNTEAFF.

The gene calls are TRBV28 and TRBJ1-5; no definite D call. Per the germline V gene, CDR1 is MDHEN and CDR2 is SYDVKM. This CDR3 has 12 residues. V gave up 5 bases and J gave up 6 bases, with 8 bases separating them. CDR3 in DNA: TGTGCCAGCAGTAAAGTAGTTCAGCCCCAGCATTTT. This translates into CASSKVVQPQHF.

The chain carries TRBV27 and TRBJ2-7; TRBD2 aligns across 7 bases. CDR3 length: 15 amino acids. The V gene's germline CDR1 is MNHEY and CDR2 SMNVEV (reference sequence). With V trimmed by 5 bases and J by 2 bases, 9 bases remained unmatched. This CDR3 is CASSPLAGLPYEQYF. The CDR3 region has the DNA TGTGCCAGCAGTCCATTAGCGGGCCTCCCCTACGAGCAGTACTTC.

There are a few counts of this clone. The chain combines TRBV5-1 with TRBJ1-1; 8 positions match TRBD1. Germline V gives CDR1 SGHRS, CDR2 YFSETQ. The CDR3 totals 13 residues. With V trimmed by 4 bases and J by 10 bases, 9 bases remained unmatched. The CDR3 reads CASSPDRGRGAFF. The CDR3 bases are TGCGCCAGCAGCCCAGACAGGGGCCGGGGAGCTTTCTTT.

The chain joins TRBV19 to TRBJ1-1, with D hard to call. Germline-derived CDR1 and CDR2 are LNHDA and SQIVND (reference sequence). The CDR3 covers 12 residues. V lost 3 bases and J 1 base, leaving 3 bases between the germline ends. CDR3 DNA sequence: TGTGCCAGTAGTATGCGGAACACTGAAGCTTTCTTT. Its protein is CASSMRNTEAFF.

The chain uses TRBV10-3 and TRBJ2-5; TRBD2 aligns across 15 bases. There are 16 residues in the CDR3. V gave up 4 bases and J gave up 4 bases; unmatched junction bases: 4. Germline values: CDR1 ENHRY, CDR2 SYGVKD. The CDR3 here is CAISGTSGGAGETQYF. The CDR3 coding sequence is TGTGCCATCAGTGGGACTAGCGGGGGGGCAGGAGAGACCCAGTACTTC.

The J gene is TRBJ1-4, the V gene TRBV27, with a possible D match to TRBD1 (5 bases). This CDR3 is built from 15 residues. V was pared by 7 bases and J by 4 bases, with 16 bases between. The germline V gene encodes CDR1 MNHEY and CDR2 SMNVEV (reference sequence). The CDR3 nucleotides read TGTGCCAGCACCACACGGGGGAGAGGTAATGAAAAACTGTTTTTT. As protein: CASTTRGRGNEKLFF.

The chain uses TRBV4-1 and TRBJ2-3; 10 positions agree with TRBD2. The CDR3 consists of 15 residues. The germline CDR1 and CDR2 sequences are MGHRA and YSYEKL. V lost 6 bases to trimming and J lost 1 base; unmatched junction nucleotides: 4. Here the CDR3 reads CASSPGLAGTDTQYF. The CDR3 DNA reads as TGCGCCAGCAGTCCAGGACTAGCGGGCACAGATACGCAGTATTTT.

This chain uses TRBV19 with TRBJ2-3; 8 bases agree with TRBD2. CDR3 length: 16 residues. Germline values: CDR1 LNHDA, CDR2 SQIVND (reference sequence). The trim removed 5 bases at V and 0 bases at J, leaving 7 bases unmatched. The CDR3 DNA sequence: TGTGCCAGTAGTGCAGGCGGGACTAGGAGCACAGATACGCAGTATTTT. This codes for CASSAGGTRSTDTQYF. The variable domain in full, completed from reference TRBV19 and TRBJ2-3, reads DGGITQSPKYLFRKEGQNVTLSCEQNLNHDAMYWYRQDPGQGLRLIYYSQIVNDFQKGDIAEGYSVSREKKESFPLTVTSAQKNPTAFYLCASSAGGTRSTDTQYFGPGTRLTVL.

The V gene is TRBV6-5, the J gene TRBJ2-3; TRBD2 aligns across 10 bases. J was trimmed by 4 bases and V by 6 bases; bases with no gene match: 7. From germline, CDR1 is MNHEY and CDR2 SVGAGI. The length of the CDR3 is 15 residues. The CDR3 bases are TGTGCCAGCAGCCCGACTAGCGGGCGTCCAGATACGCAGTATTTT. It translates to CASSPTSGRPDTQYF.

The J gene is TRBJ2-6, the V gene TRBV30; 12 bases are shared with TRBD1. Germline V gene data show CDR1 as GTSNPN and CDR2 as SVGIG (reference sequence). CDR3 length equals 17 residues. Germline trimming cut 0 bases from V and 4 bases from J; bases unmatched to any gene: 4. The DNA for the CDR3 is TGTGCCTGGAGTGTATGGGACAGGGGGCTCGGGGCCAACGTCCTGACTTTC. It specifies CAWSVWDRGLGANVLTF. Looking up the rest from reference TRBV30 and TRBJ2-6 gives the full variable domain: SQTIHQWPATLVQPVGSPLSLECTVEGTSNPNLYWYRQAAGRGLQLLFYSVGIGQISSEVPQNLSASRPQDRQFILSSKKLLLSDSGFYLCAWSVWDRGLGANVLTFGAGSRLTVL.